The 22 T cell receptor beta chains below all came from one sample that was sequenced in a study of shared clonotypes between healthy human individuals. Generated by immunoSEQ multiplex PCR, the TCRdb table keeps only in-frame clones and is missing some. The repertoire holds about 2.5 million clones, with around 90% as singletons. Input material: naive CD4+ T cells from PBMCs. Subset: CD45RA+ positively selected. Every receptor here comes from a man aged 18 to 29 in good health. Some clones in this sample may be carry-over from other donors' samples.

The rearrangement uses TRBV18 and TRBJ2-1; 7 nucleotides line up with TRBD1. With 1 base clipped from V and 6 bases from J, the junction kept 0 bases outside the gene matches. The CDR3 consists of 13 residues. Germline values: CDR1 KGHSH, CDR2 LQKENI. This chain's CDR3 is CASSPRTGNEQFF. CDR3 nucleotide sequence: TGTGCCAGCTCACCACGGACAGGCAATGAGCAGTTCTTC.

The chain has TRBV11-2 and TRBJ2-1; no clear D. Germline loops: CDR1 SGHAT, CDR2 FQNNGV. This CDR3 has 13 amino acids. Trimming removed 6 bases at V and 10 bases at J, with 16 bases between. Here the CDR3 reads CASSWRVSEEQFF. CDR3 coding DNA: TGTGCCAGCAGTTGGCGAGTGAGCGAAGAGCAGTTCTTC.

This sequence joins TRBV9 and TRBJ2-7; TRBD2 agrees at 11 bases. Trimming cost V 0 bases and J 6 bases; bases outside gene matches: 8. The V gene's germline CDR1 is SGDLS and CDR2 YYNGEE. This CDR3 spans 16 amino acids. The CDR3 bases are TGTGCCAGCAGCGTAGAGGGACTAGCGGCAAAAACCGAGCAGTACTTC. Translated: CASSVEGLAAKTEQYF.

The chain employs TRBV11-3 and TRBJ1-6; a possible D gene is TRBD1 (5 bases). V was shortened by 6 bases and J by 9 bases, with 12 bases between the two germline ends. Looked up from germline, CDR1 is SGHNT and CDR2 is YENEEA. This CDR3 has 13 residues. The CDR3 loop is CASSEKGISPLHF. As DNA, the CDR3 is TGTGCCAGCAGTGAGAAGGGGATTTCACCCCTCCACTTT.

This chain links TRBV11-3 with TRBJ2-3; D might be TRBD2 (6 bases). The CDR3 has 16 residues. V lost 4 bases and J lost 1, with 15 bases in between. The V gene's germline CDR1 is SGHNT and CDR2 YENEEA. Written as DNA, the CDR3 is TGTGCCAGCAGCTGGGGACTCCATCCCCGCACAGATACGCAGTATTTT. This codes for CASSWGLHPRTDTQYF.

V usage is TRBV19 and J usage is TRBJ2-1; weak D call: TRBD1 (5 bases). The CDR3 is 13 residues long. Deletions cut 9 bases from V and 2 bases from J, with 11 bases between. Germline values: CDR1 LNHDA, CDR2 SQIVND (reference sequence). CDR3 in DNA: TGTGCCAGCCAGGGTAGCCCCTACAATGAGCAGTTCTTC. It encodes CASQGSPYNEQFF.

This chain connects TRBV29-1 to TRBJ2-3; D might be TRBD2 (6 bases). Per the germline V gene, CDR1 is SQVTM and CDR2 is ANQGSEA. The germline V and J ends were trimmed by 4 bases and 4 bases, with 18 bases remaining between them. This CDR3 comprises 15 residues. This chain's CDR3 is CSVGGGARGPDTQYF. The CDR3 bases are TGCAGCGTTGGGGGCGGGGCCCGCGGGCCAGATACGCAGTATTTT.

The rearrangement joins TRBV27 to TRBJ2-7, with 7 bases lining up with TRBD2. J was trimmed by 3 bases and V by 2 bases; bases with no gene match: 7. Germline-derived CDR1 and CDR2 are MNHEY and SMNVEV (reference sequence). CDR3 length equals 15 residues. The CDR3 protein is CASSLAGGGGYEQYF. As DNA, the CDR3 is TGTGCCAGCAGTTTAGCCGGCGGGGGTGGCTACGAGCAGTACTTC.

The CDR3 protein is CASSLTGGFYEQYF. In DNA form, the CDR3 reads TGTGCCAGCAGCTTGACAGGGGGCTTCTACGAGCAGTACTTC. The V call is TRBV7-3, the J call TRBJ2-7, with 10 bases matching TRBD1. CDR1 and CDR2 from the germline V gene are SGHTA and FQGTGA. V lost 3 bases and J lost 3; bases outside the gene matches: 2. This CDR3 spans 14 amino acids.

The rearrangement joins TRBV13 to TRBJ2-7; 7 bases fit TRBD2. Germline CDR1 reads PRHDT; CDR2 reads FYEKMQ (reference sequence). The CDR3 contains 14 residues. The junction had 10 bases not matched to a gene; V was cut back by 5 bases and J by 6 bases. The CDR3 loop is CASSEGTSDSEQYF. Written as DNA, the CDR3 is TGTGCCAGCAGCGAGGGTACTAGCGATTCCGAGCAGTACTTC.

V is TRBV4-2 and J is TRBJ1-6; TRBD1 matches at 9 bases. Germline V CDR1 and CDR2: LGHNA, YNFKEQ. There are 15 residues in the CDR3. Trimming took 7 bases from V and 8 from J; bases not matched to a gene: 9. The CDR3 sequence: CASKVGTGTDSPLHF. Written as DNA, the CDR3 is TGTGCCAGCAAAGTAGGGACAGGGACGGATTCACCCCTCCACTTT.

The V gene is TRBV28, the J gene TRBJ1-2, with 8 bases aligning to TRBD1. Germline trimming cut 1 base from V and 4 bases from J; bases unmatched to any gene: 11. Germline lookup yields CDR1 MDHEN and CDR2 SYDVKM. The CDR3 runs 17 residues. This CDR3 is CASSLSTTGGSLYGYTF. The CDR3 nucleotides are TGTGCCAGCAGTTTATCTACAACAGGGGGGTCCCTCTATGGCTACACCTTC.

CDR3 in amino acids: CATSRDRQGALGGYTF. The CDR3 DNA reads TGTGCCACCAGCAGAGATCGACAGGGCGCCCTCGGGGGCTACACCTTC. The chain combines TRBV15 with TRBJ1-2; 7 nucleotides agree with TRBD1. Trimming at V came to 0 bases and at J to 8 bases, leaving 12 bases not matched to a gene. There are 16 residues in the CDR3. Germline loops: CDR1 LNHNV, CDR2 YYDKDF (reference sequence).

The V and J genes are TRBV30 and TRBJ1-5; D is uncertain. The CDR3 covers 13 residues. V was pared by 0 bases and J by 2 bases, with 5 bases between. Germline V lookup: CDR1 GTSNPN, CDR2 SVGIG (reference sequence). CDR3 protein: CAWSVVGNQPQHF. Written as DNA, the CDR3 is TGTGCCTGGAGTGTAGTGGGCAATCAGCCCCAGCATTTT.

The rearrangement uses TRBV2 and TRBJ2-7; D is unclear. The CDR3 sequence is 13 residues long. Germline V gene sequence: CDR1 SNHLY, CDR2 FYNNEI. Trimming left V 6 bases short and J 7 bases short, with 16 bases between. DNA for the CDR3: TGTGCCAGCAGGGAATTTCCTGCAGAAGAGCAGTACTTC. Its translation: CASREFPAEEQYF.

The CDR3: CASSLQTGGFEQFF. The CDR3 bases are TGCGCCAGCAGCTTGCAAACAGGGGGCTTTGAGCAGTTCTTC. The rearrangement uses TRBV5-1 and TRBJ2-1; 9 bases fit TRBD1. CDR1 is SGHRS, CDR2 YFSETQ, per germline. The CDR3 is 14 amino acids. With V trimmed by 1 base and J by 9 bases, 5 bases remained unmatched.

This chain joins TRBV27 and TRBJ2-1; D may be TRBD1 (6 bases). The V gene's germline CDR1 is MNHEY and CDR2 SMNVEV (reference sequence). The CDR3 is 15 residues long. V dropped 3 bases and J dropped 8 bases, with 17 bases sitting between them. CDR3 DNA sequence: TGTGCCAGCAGTTTGCGAGACCCAGGGGTCGATGAGCAGTTCTTC. Protein: CASSLRDPGVDEQFF.

The chain employs TRBV9 and TRBJ2-3; D is unclear. CDR3 length: 14 residues. The V gene's germline CDR1 is SGDLS and CDR2 YYNGEE. With 3 bases removed from V and 0 bases from J, the gap between germline ends came to 8 bases. Written as DNA, the CDR3 is TGTGCCAGCAGCGCGACCGCTAGCACAGATACGCAGTATTTT. Translating it yields CASSATASTDTQYF.

V gene TRBV7-2 combines with J gene TRBJ1-2; 8 nucleotides agree with TRBD1. With 2 bases clipped from V and 3 bases from J, the junction kept 11 bases outside the gene matches. Germline CDR1 SGHTA, CDR2 FQGNSA. The CDR3 loop spans 17 amino acids. CDR3 in amino acids: CASSLIGQGLGDYGYTF. The CDR3 bases are TGTGCCAGCAGCTTAATCGGACAGGGTTTAGGTGACTATGGCTACACCTTC. Combining the CDR3 with reference TRBV7-2 and TRBJ1-2 gives the whole variable domain GAGVSQSPSNKVTEKGKDVELRCDPISGHTALYWYRQSLGQGLEFLIYFQGNSAPDKSGLPSDRFSAERTGGSVSTLTIQRTQQEDSAVYLCASSLIGQGLGDYGYTFGSGTRLTVV.

The chain joins TRBV5-1 to TRBJ2-5; TRBD1 matches 8 bases. The CDR3 runs 18 residues. Germline-derived CDR1 and CDR2 are SGHRS and YFSETQ. The ends lost 4 bases at V and 2 bases at J; junction bases unmatched: 16. CDR3 sequence reads: CASSPGTGSGTRQETQYF. The CDR3 bases are TGCGCCAGCAGCCCCGGGACAGGATCGGGTACACGTCAAGAGACCCAGTACTTC. The whole variable domain, remainder taken from reference TRBV5-1 and TRBJ2-5, is KAGVTQTPRYLIKTRGQQVTLSCSPISGHRSVSWYQQTPGQGLQFLFEYFSETQRNKGNFPGRFSGRQFSNSRSEMNVSTLELGDSALYLCASSPGTGSGTRQETQYFGPGTRLLVL.

Comment on this clone: Other DNA sequences of this sample code for an identical CDR3. The chain recombines TRBV28 with TRBJ1-2; D is perhaps TRBD1 (5 bases). V gave up 2 bases and J gave up 5 bases, with 9 bases separating them. The CDR3 has 13 amino acids. The germline V gene encodes CDR1 MDHEN and CDR2 SYDVKM. CDR3 nucleotide sequence: TGTGCCAGCAGTTTACCGGGGGGGTATGGCTACACCTTC. Its protein product is CASSLPGGYGYTF.

The chain has TRBV5-1 and TRBJ1-2; TRBD1 aligns across 8 bases. Germline loops: CDR1 SGHRS, CDR2 YFSETQ. CDR3 length equals 15 residues. The ends lost 4 bases at V and 5 bases at J; junction bases unmatched: 10. CDR3: CASSTLTGVGYGYTF. The DNA for the CDR3 is TGCGCCAGCAGCACGCTGACAGGGGTCGGGTATGGCTACACCTTC.